The next 15 T cell receptor beta chains were all read from a single sample in a study of identical twins. MiXCR, applied by TCRdb to the 5' RACE reads, yields one record per CDR3 protein. The sample lists more than 1.5 million distinct CDR3 sequences, around 29% occurring once. The specimen sequenced was cord blood. The receptors were gathered from a newborn girl in good health.

This clonotype was counted a few times. The chain joins TRBV5-1 to TRBJ2-1; D perhaps matches TRBD2 (7 bases). The CDR3 is 17 residues long. Germline V gives CDR1 SGHRS, CDR2 YFSETQ. With 0 bases removed from V and 5 bases from J, the gap between germline ends came to 18 bases. In DNA form, the CDR3 reads TGCGCCAGCAGCTTGGACCGAGGGGGGGGCCTTAACAATGAGCAGTTCTTC. Its protein is CASSLDRGGGLNNEQFF.

V usage is TRBV6-6 and J usage is TRBJ1-3; D is perhaps TRBD1 (5 bases). V lost 9 bases and J lost 3, with 15 bases in between. Germline CDR1 is MNHNY and CDR2 is SVGAGI (reference sequence). The CDR3 length is 14 residues. CDR3 nucleotide sequence: TGTGCCAGTGGGGCTAACGCGAATGGAAACACCATATATTTT. Protein product: CASGANANGNTIYF.

This clonotype was counted only a few times. The V and J genes are TRBV4-2 and TRBJ2-7, with no clear D. From germline, CDR1 is LGHNA and CDR2 YNFKEQ. There are 14 residues in the CDR3. V shed 0 bases and J shed 2 bases, with 8 bases lying between them. The CDR3 sequence: CASSQDRRPYEQYF. CDR3 in DNA: TGTGCCAGCAGCCAAGACAGGCGCCCCTACGAGCAGTACTTC.

The sample holds many counts of this clonotype. This chain joins TRBV7-9 and TRBJ1-2; a weak D match, TRBD1 (6 bases). The V gene lost 5 bases and the J gene lost 4 bases, with 14 bases spanning the gap. Germline loops: CDR1 SEHNR, CDR2 FQNEAQ (reference sequence). CDR3 length: 14 residues. CDR3 sequence reads: CASSPTGSSYGYTF. The CDR3, as DNA: TGTGCCAGCAGCCCCACAGGGAGCAGCTATGGCTACACCTTC.

The J gene is TRBJ2-5, the V gene TRBV9, with D unclear. V was trimmed by 0 bases and J by 11 bases, leaving 20 bases between them. The CDR3 is 15 residues long. CDR1 and CDR2 (germline): SGDLS, YYNGEE. The CDR3 sequence is CASSVESAPYNEQYF. CDR3 coding DNA: TGTGCCAGCAGCGTAGAAAGCGCTCCCTACAATGAGCAGTACTTC.

As for this clonotype: A read error is possible here, since a much larger clone lies one base away. V gene TRBV10-3 combines with J gene TRBJ2-1; 8 bases fit TRBD2. The end of the DNA is better explained by TRBJ2-7, so the J call may be wrong. The CDR3 extends over 13 amino acids. The germline CDR1 and CDR2 sequences are ENHRY and SYGVKD. Here the CDR3 reads CATGTSGYNEQYF. In DNA form, the CDR3 reads TGTGCCACGGGGACTAGTGGCTACAATGAGCAGTACTTC.

The chain carries TRBV10-3 and TRBJ1-1; unclear D gene. CDR1 ENHRY and CDR2 SYGVKD come from the germline V gene. The V and J ends lost 4 bases and 2 bases respectively, with 14 bases between them. This CDR3 comprises 15 residues. Here the CDR3 reads CAISGGREGNTEAFF. CDR3 nucleotides: TGTGCCATCAGTGGTGGACGAGAGGGTAACACTGAAGCTTTCTTT.

Comments on this clonotype: Germline is not matched at one junction end, which may reflect a read error. The rearrangement links TRBV12-5 to TRBJ2-1; 8 bases align to TRBD2. Germline loops: CDR1 LGHNT, CDR2 FRNRAP. The CDR3 loop spans 15 amino acids. The CDR3 here is CASGTLAGSYDEQFF. CDR3 nucleotides: TGTGCTAGTGGCACTCTAGCGGGTTCCTACGATGAGCAGTTCTTC.

The sample holds many counts of this clonotype. The chain combines TRBV20-1 with TRBJ2-1; D is perhaps TRBD2 (6 bases). V dropped 6 bases and J dropped 4 bases, with 13 bases sitting between them. The CDR3 runs 13 residues. CDR1 is DFQATT and CDR2 is SNEGSKA in the germline V gene (reference sequence). The CDR3 reads CSAGGGDYNEQFF. CDR3 nucleotides: TGCAGTGCGGGGGGAGGAGATTACAATGAGCAGTTCTTC.

In this sample, this clonotype turned up a few times. This chain connects TRBV10-2 to TRBJ1-1, with TRBD1 identical over 7 bases. The CDR3 is made up of 14 amino acids. CDR1 WSHSY and CDR2 SAAADI come from the germline V gene. With V trimmed by 9 bases and J by 3 bases, 10 bases remained unmatched. Here the CDR3 reads CARSGGPTDTEAFF. In nucleotides, the CDR3 is TGCGCCAGGTCAGGGGGTCCGACGGACACTGAAGCTTTCTTT.

Only a few counts were recorded for this clonotype. The chain links TRBV28 to TRBJ2-4; TRBD2 agrees at 10 bases. The CDR3 loop spans 17 amino acids. V gave up 2 bases and J gave up 1 base; unmatched junction bases: 5. CDR1 and CDR2 (germline): MDHEN, SYDVKM. The CDR3 region has the DNA TGTGCCAGCAGTTTAATAGCGGGAGGCGAGGCCAAAAACATTCAGTACTTC. The encoded protein is CASSLIAGGEAKNIQYF.

This clonotype was detected many times. The gene calls are TRBV3-1 and TRBJ1-2; D call uncertain. The V and J ends lost 0 bases and 13 bases respectively, with 12 bases between them. CDR3 length: 12 residues. In germline, CDR1 is LGHDT, CDR2 YNNKEL (reference sequence). The CDR3 region has the DNA TGTGCCAGCAGCCAAGATCTCGGACGTCGCACCTTC. Translated, it gives CASSQDLGRRTF.

The chain recombines TRBV9 with TRBJ2-2; a weak D match, TRBD2 (6 bases). Germline V gene data show CDR1 as SGDLS and CDR2 as YYNGEE. The CDR3 is made up of 13 amino acids. The V gene lost 2 bases and the J gene lost 4 bases, with 6 bases spanning the gap. The CDR3 protein is CASSVTSTGELFF. CDR3 sequence (DNA): TGTGCCAGCAGCGTGACTAGCACCGGGGAGCTGTTTTTT.

The CDR3 bases are TGTGCCAGCAGTTCTGAGGCCCCTCGCTATAATTCACCCCTCCACTTT. Translated: CASSSEAPRYNSPLHF. The V gene is TRBV6-6, the J gene TRBJ1-6, with no clear D. V lost 4 bases and J 3 bases, leaving 13 bases between the germline ends. CDR1 is MNHNY, CDR2 SVGAGI, per germline (reference sequence). CDR3 length: 16 amino acids.

This chain connects TRBV12-3 or TRBV12-4 to TRBJ1-2; the match to TRBD1 covers 7 bases. The CDR3 spans 15 residues. Unmatched junction bases numbered 13, after V lost 7 bases and J lost 5 bases. CDR3 loop: CASTLGTARSYGYTF. Written as DNA, the CDR3 is TGTGCCAGCACCCTTGGGACAGCTAGGTCGTATGGCTACACCTTC.